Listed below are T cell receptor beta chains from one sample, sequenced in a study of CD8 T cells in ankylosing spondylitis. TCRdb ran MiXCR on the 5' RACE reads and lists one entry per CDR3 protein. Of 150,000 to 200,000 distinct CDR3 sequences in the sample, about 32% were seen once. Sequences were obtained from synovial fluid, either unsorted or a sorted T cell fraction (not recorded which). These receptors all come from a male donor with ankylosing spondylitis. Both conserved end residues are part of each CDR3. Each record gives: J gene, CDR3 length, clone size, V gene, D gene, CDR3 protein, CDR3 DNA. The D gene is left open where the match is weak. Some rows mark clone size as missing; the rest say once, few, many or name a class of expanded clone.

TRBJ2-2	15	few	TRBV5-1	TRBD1	CASSFGTGETGELFF	TGCGCCAGCAGCTTTGGGACAGGGGAGACCGGGGAGCTGTTTTTT
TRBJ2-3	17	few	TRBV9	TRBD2	CASSPRTSGRRTDTQYF	TGTGCCAGCAGCCCTCGGACTAGCGGGAGGCGCACAGATACGCAGTATTTT
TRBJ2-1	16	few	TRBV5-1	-	CASSLAVGDIYNEQFF	TGCGCCAGCAGCTTGGCGGTGGGGGATATCTACAATGAGCAGTTCTTC
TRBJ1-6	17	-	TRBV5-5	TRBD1	CASSLWIGQGGNSPLHF	TGTGCCAGCAGCTTGTGGATCGGACAGGGAGGGAATTCACCCCTCCACTTT
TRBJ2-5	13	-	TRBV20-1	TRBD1	CSADRVVQETQYF	TGCAGTGCTGACAGGGTCGTCCAAGAGACCCAGTACTTC
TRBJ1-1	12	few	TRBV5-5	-	CASMRMNTEAFF	TGTGCCAGCATGAGGATGAACACTGAAGCTTTCTTT
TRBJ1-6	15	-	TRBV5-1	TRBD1	CASSWGQGNNSPLHF	TGCGCCAGCAGCTGGGGACAGGGGAATAATTCACCCCTCCACTTT
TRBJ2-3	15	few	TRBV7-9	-	CASSLDLRSTDTQYF	TGTGCCAGCAGCTTAGATTTGAGAAGCACAGATACGCAGTATTTT
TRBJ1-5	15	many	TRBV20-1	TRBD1	CSARGVQGVGQPQHF	TGCAGTGCTAGAGGGGTACAGGGGGTGGGTCAGCCCCAGCATTTT
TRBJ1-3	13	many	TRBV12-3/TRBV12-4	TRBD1	CASTAGGGNTIYF	TGTGCCAGCACGGCAGGGGGAGGAAACACCATATATTTT
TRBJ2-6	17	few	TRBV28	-	CASSPGNRVTGANVLTF	TGTGCCAGCAGTCCGGGAAACCGAGTGACTGGGGCCAACGTCCTGACTTTC
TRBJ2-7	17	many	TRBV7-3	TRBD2	CASSLIWASGDSYEQYF	TGTGCCAGCAGCTTAATCTGGGCTAGCGGGGACTCCTACGAGCAGTACTTC
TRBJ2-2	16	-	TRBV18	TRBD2	CASSPAGLASTGELFF	TGTGCCAGCTCACCAGCGGGACTAGCGAGCACCGGGGAGCTGTTTTTT
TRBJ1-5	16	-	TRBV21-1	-	CASSNAGEGSNQPQHF	TGTGCCAGCAGCAATGCAGGGGAGGGAAGCAATCAGCCCCAGCATTTT
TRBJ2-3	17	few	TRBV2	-	CASRNLARVWVPDTQYF	TGTGCCAGCAGGAACTTAGCGAGAGTTTGGGTTCCAGATACGCAGTATTTT
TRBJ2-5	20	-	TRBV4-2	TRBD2	CASSRTPGLAGGTRQETQYF	TGTGCCAGCAGCCGTACTCCGGGACTAGCGGGGGGTACCAGGCAAGAGACCCAGTACTTC
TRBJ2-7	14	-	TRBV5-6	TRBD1	CASSLRDSSYEQYF	TGTGCCAGCAGCTTACGGGACAGCTCCTACGAGCAGTACTTC
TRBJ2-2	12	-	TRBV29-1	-	CSVRVNTGELFF	TGCAGCGTTAGGGTCAACACCGGGGAGCTGTTTTTT
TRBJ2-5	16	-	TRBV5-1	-	CASSLAGGRMAETQYF	TGCGCCAGCAGCTTGGCCGGGGGGCGAATGGCAGAGACCCAGTACTTC
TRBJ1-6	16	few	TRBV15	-	CATSRDSGENNSPLHF	TGTGCCACCAGCAGAGATTCAGGGGAAAATAATTCACCCCTCCACTTT
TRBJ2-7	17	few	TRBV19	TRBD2	CASSNPGLAGGINEQYF	TGTGCCAGTAGTAATCCCGGACTAGCGGGAGGGATCAACGAGCAGTACTTC
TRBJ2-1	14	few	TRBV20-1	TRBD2	CSVRRLAPHNEQFF	TGCAGTGTCAGGAGACTAGCTCCCCACAATGAGCAGTTCTTC
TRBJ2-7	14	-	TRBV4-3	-	CASSQEWTNYEQYF	TGCGCCAGCAGCCAAGAGTGGACTAACTACGAGCAGTACTTC
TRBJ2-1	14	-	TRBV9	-	CASSVGGTHNEQFF	TGTGCCAGCAGCGTAGGCGGCACACACAATGAGCAGTTCTTC
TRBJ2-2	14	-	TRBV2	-	CASSEVENTGELFF	TGTGCCAGCAGTGAAGTTGAGAACACCGGGGAGCTGTTTTTT
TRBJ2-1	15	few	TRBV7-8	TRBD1	CASSLDRTDYNEQFF	TGTGCCAGCAGCTTGGACAGGACGGACTACAATGAGCAGTTCTTC
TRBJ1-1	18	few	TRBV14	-	CASSQEELGRYMNTEAFF	TGTGCCAGCAGCCAAGAAGAGTTAGGGCGCTATATGAACACTGAAGCTTTCTTT
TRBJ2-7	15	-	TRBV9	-	CASSVADQSSYEQYF	TGTGCCAGCAGCGTTGCGGACCAAAGCTCCTACGAGCAGTACTTC
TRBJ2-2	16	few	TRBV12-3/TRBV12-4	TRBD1	CASSPKGTVNTGELFF	TGTGCCAGCAGTCCAAAAGGGACAGTGAACACCGGGGAGCTGTTTTTT
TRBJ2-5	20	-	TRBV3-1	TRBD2	CASSPASGLAGGSPQETQYF	TGTGCCAGCAGCCCCGCATCGGGACTAGCGGGGGGCTCGCCTCAAGAGACCCAGTACTTC
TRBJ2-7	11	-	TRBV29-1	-	CSVGQTYEQYF	TGCAGCGTTGGCCAAACCTACGAGCAGTACTTC
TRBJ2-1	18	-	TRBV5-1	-	CASSTAGSRGAANNEQFF	TGCGCCAGCAGCACGGCGGGATCCCGGGGGGCGGCAAACAATGAGCAGTTCTTC
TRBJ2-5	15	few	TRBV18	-	CASSPSSGTRETQYF	TGTGCCAGCTCACCCTCGAGCGGGACAAGGGAGACCCAGTACTTC
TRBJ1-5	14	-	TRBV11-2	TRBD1	CASSLGQANQPQHF	TGTGCCAGCAGCCTGGGACAGGCAAATCAGCCCCAGCATTTT
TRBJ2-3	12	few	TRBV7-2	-	CASSLRKDTQYF	TGTGCCAGCAGCTTGAGGAAAGATACGCAGTATTTT
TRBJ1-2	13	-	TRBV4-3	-	CASSQDTYYGYTF	TGCGCCAGCAGCCAAGACACTTACTATGGCTACACCTTC
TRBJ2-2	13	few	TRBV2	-	CASGRDHTGELFF	TGTGCCAGCGGAAGGGACCATACCGGGGAGCTGTTTTTT
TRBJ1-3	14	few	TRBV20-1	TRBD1	CSANDRVKGNTIYF	TGCAGTGCTAATGACAGGGTGAAAGGAAACACCATATATTTT
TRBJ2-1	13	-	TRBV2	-	CASSAESRHEQFF	TGTGCCAGCAGTGCTGAGTCGCGGCATGAGCAGTTCTTC
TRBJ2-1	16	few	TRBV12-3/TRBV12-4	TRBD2	CASSLPMAGGLGEQFF	TGTGCCAGCAGTTTGCCCATGGCGGGAGGGTTGGGTGAGCAGTTCTTC
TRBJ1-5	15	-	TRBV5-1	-	CASSLSPGGNQPQHF	TGCGCCAGCAGCTTGTCGCCAGGGGGCAATCAGCCCCAGCATTTT